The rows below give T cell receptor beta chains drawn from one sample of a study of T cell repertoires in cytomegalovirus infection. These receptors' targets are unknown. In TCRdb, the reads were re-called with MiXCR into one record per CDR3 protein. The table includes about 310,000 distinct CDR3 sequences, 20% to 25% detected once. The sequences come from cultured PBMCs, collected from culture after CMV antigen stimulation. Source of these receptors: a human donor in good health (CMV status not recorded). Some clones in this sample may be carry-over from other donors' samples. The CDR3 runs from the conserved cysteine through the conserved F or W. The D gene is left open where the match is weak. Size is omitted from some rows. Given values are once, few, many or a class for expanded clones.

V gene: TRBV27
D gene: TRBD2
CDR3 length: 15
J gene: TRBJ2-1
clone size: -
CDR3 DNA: TGTGCCAGCAGCCGGACTAGCGGGAGGTCGGATGAGCAGTTCTTC
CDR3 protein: CASSRTSGRSDEQFF

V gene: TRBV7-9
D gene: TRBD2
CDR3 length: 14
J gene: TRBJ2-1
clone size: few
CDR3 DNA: TGTGCCAGCAGCTTAGGGACTAGTCTCGATGAGCAGTTCTTC
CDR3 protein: CASSLGTSLDEQFF

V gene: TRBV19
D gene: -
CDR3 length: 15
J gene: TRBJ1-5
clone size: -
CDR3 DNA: TGTGCCAGTAGTAGCTCAGGGGAGGTCAATCAGCCCCAGCATTTT
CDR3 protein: CASSSSGEVNQPQHF

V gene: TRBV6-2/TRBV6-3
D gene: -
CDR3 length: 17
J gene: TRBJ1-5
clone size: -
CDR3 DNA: TGTGCCAGCAGTTATAATGGACAAACAGGGTTATGGCAGCCCCAGCATTTT
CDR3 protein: CASSYNGQTGLWQPQHF

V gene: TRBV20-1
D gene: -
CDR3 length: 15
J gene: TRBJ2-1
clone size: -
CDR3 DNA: TGCAGTGCTAGCCAAGGGGCTCTACCCTACAATGAGCAGTTCTTC
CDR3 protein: CSASQGALPYNEQFF

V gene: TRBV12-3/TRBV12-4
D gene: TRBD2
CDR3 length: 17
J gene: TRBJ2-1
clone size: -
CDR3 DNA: TGTGCCAGCAGTAGAAAGACGGGAGGGCCCTTGGGAGATGAGCAGTTCTTC
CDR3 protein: CASSRKTGGPLGDEQFF

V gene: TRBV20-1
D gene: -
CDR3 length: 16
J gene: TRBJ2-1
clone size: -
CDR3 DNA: TGCAGTGCTAGAGATTACGGGAGAAACGTGTACAATGAGCAGTTCTTC
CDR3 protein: CSARDYGRNVYNEQFF

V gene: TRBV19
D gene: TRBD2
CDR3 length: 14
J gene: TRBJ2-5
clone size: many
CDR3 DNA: TGTGCCAGTAGTTGGGGGGGGGACCAAGAGACCCAGTACTTC
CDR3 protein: CASSWGGDQETQYF

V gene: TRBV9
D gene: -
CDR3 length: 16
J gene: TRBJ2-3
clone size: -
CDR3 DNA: TGTGCCAGCAGCGTAGTAGGGTCGGGTTTCACAGATACGCAGTATTTT
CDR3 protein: CASSVVGSGFTDTQYF

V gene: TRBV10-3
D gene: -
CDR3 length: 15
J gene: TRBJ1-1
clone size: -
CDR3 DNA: TGTGCCATCAGTGAGTCGGCAGGGAGGGTGGCTGAAGCTTTCTTT
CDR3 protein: CAISESAGRVAEAFF

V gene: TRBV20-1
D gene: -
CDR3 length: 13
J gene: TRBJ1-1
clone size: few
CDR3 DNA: TGCAGTGCTAGTTCGGTGATGAACACTGAAGCTTTCTTT
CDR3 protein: CSASSVMNTEAFF

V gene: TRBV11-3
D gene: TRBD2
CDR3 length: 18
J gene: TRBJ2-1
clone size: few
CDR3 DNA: TGTGCCAGCAGCTTAGGACTCGGACTAGCGGAGTACTACAATGAGCAGTTCTTC
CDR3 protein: CASSLGLGLAEYYNEQFF

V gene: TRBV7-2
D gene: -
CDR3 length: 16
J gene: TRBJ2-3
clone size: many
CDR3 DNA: TGTGCCAGCAGCCCCGGCTGGGACCGCGGGATGGATACGCAGTATTTT
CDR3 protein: CASSPGWDRGMDTQYF

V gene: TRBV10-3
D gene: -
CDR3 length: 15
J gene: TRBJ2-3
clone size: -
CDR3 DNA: TGTGCCTCCCGAGGTAGCGGAAACCCCACAGATACGCAGTATTTT
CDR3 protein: CASRGSGNPTDTQYF

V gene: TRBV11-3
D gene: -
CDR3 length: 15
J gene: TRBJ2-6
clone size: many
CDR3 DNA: TGTGCCAGCAGCTTTCAGGGCTCTGGGGCCAACGTCCTGACTTTC
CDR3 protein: CASSFQGSGANVLTF

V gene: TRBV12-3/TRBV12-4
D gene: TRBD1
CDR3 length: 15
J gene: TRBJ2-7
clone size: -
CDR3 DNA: TGTGCCAGCAGGTCCTCCGGGACAGGCCCCTACGAGCAGTACTTC
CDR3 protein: CASRSSGTGPYEQYF

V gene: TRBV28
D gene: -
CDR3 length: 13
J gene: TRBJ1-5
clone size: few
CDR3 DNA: TGTGCCAGCAACCAAAACGCCGGACAGCCCCAGCATTTT
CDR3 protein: CASNQNAGQPQHF

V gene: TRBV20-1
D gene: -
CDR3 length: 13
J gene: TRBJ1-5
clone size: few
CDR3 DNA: TGCAGTGCTAGAATCGGCAGCAATCAGCCCCAGCATTTT
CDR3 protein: CSARIGSNQPQHF

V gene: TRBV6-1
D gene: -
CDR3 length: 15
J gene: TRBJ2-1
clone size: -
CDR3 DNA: TGTGCCAGCATAAGGGATGGGGTGCCCTACAATGAGCAGTTCTTC
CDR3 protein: CASIRDGVPYNEQFF

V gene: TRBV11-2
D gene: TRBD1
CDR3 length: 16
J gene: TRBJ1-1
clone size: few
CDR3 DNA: TGTGCCAGCAGCTTCTTTGGGAGGGGGCCGGTCGCTGAAGCTTTCTTT
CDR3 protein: CASSFFGRGPVAEAFF

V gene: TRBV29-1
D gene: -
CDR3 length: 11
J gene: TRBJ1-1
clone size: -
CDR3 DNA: TGCAGCGTAGGAGGTAGCGGCTTAGCTTTCTTT
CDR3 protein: CSVGGSGLAFF

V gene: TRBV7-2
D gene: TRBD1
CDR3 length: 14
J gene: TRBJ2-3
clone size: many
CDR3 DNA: TGTGCCAGTCGCCGGGACAGGGGCACAGATACGCAGTATTTT
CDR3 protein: CASRRDRGTDTQYF

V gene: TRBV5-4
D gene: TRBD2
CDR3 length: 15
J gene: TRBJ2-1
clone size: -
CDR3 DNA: TGTGCCAGCAGCTTGGATACCGGGACTAGCCGCAAGCAGTTCTTC
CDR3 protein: CASSLDTGTSRKQFF

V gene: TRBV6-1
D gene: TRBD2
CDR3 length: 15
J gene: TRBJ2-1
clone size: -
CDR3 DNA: TGTGCCAGCAGTTCCGGGACTAGCACCTACAATGAGCAGTTCTTC
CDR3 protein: CASSSGTSTYNEQFF

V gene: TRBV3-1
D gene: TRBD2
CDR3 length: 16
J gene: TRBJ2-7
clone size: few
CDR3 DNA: TGTGCCAGCAGCCAAGATCGGCTAGCGGGGTCCTACGAGCAGTACTTC
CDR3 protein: CASSQDRLAGSYEQYF

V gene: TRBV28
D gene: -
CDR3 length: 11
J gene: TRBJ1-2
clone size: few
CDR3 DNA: TGTGCCAGCAGTTGGACAGCTGGCTACACCTTC
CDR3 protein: CASSWTAGYTF

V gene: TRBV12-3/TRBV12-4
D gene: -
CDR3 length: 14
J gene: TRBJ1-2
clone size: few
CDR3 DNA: TGTGCCAGCAGTGCAATGGGTTTGGTCTCTGGCTACACCTTC
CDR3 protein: CASSAMGLVSGYTF

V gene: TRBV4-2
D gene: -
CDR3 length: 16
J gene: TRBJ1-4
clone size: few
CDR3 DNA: TGTGCCAGCAGCCTAGTTGGGATGGGGATGGGCGAAAAACTGTTTTTT
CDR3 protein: CASSLVGMGMGEKLFF

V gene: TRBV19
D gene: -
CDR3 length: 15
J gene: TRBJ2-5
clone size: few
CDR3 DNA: TGTGCCAGTAGTATTGAGCGTCAGACGAAAGAGACCCAGTACTTC
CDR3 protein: CASSIERQTKETQYF

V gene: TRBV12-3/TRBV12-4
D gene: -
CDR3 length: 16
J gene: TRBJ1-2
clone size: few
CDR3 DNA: TGTGCCAGCACCTCCCTCAGGGCAGGGAAAAACGATGGCTACACCTTC
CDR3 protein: CASTSLRAGKNDGYTF

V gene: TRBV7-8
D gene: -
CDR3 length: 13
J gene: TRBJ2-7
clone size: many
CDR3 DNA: TGTGCCAGCAGCTTATCTGACAGCTACGAGCAGTACTTC
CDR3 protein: CASSLSDSYEQYF

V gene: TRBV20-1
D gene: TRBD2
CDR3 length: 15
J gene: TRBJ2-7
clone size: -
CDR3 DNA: TGCAGTGCCCGAGTGACTAGCGGGGCTTCCTACGAGCAGTACTTC
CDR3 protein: CSARVTSGASYEQYF

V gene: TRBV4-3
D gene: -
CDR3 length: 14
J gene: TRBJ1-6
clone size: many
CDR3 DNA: TGCGCCAGCAGCCAAGCTAGCGGCAATTCACCCCTCCACTTT
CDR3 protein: CASSQASGNSPLHF

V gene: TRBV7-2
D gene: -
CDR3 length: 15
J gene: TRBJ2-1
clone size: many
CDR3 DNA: TGTGCCAGCAGCTTATCTTCCAGTGGTGGCGATGAGCAGTTCTTC
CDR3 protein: CASSLSSSGGDEQFF

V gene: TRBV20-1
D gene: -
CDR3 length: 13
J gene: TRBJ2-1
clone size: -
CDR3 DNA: TGCAGTGCTAGAGATCGGGTATTCAATGAGCAGTTCTTC
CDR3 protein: CSARDRVFNEQFF

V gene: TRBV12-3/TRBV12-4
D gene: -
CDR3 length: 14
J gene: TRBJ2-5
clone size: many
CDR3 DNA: TGTGCCAGCAGTTTTGGGGAAGATCAAGAGACCCAGTACTTC
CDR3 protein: CASSFGEDQETQYF

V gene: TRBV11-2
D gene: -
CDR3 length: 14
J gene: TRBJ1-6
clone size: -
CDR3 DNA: TGTGCCAGCAGCTTAATAAATAATAATTCACCCCTCCACTTT
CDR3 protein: CASSLINNNSPLHF

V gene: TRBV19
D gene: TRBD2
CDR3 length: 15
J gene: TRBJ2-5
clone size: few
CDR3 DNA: TGTGCCAGTAGTATAGGTAATAGCGGGGAAGAGACCCAGTACTTC
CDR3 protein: CASSIGNSGEETQYF

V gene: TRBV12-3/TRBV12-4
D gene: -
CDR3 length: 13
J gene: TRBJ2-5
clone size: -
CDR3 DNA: TGTGCCAGCAGTTTATGGGCGGGGGAGACCCAGTACTTC
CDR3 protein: CASSLWAGETQYF

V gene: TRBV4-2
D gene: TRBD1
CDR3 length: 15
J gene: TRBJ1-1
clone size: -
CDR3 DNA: TGTGCCAGCAGCCAAGCCGGACAGGGGCCGGGAGAAGCTCTCTTT
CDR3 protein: CASSQAGQGPGEALF

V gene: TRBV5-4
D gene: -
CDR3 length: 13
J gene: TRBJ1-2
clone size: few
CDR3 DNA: TGTGCCAGCAGCATCGGACGGGGATATGGCTACACCTTC
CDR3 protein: CASSIGRGYGYTF

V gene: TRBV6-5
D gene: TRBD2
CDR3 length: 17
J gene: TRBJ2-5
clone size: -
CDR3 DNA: TGTGCCAGCAGTTACTCGAATAAGATGTGGGAGGGGGAGACCCAGTACTTC
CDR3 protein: CASSYSNKMWEGETQYF

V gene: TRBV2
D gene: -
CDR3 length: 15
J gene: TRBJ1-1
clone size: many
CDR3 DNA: TGTGCCAGCAGTGAGCCCACAGGAATGAACACTGAAGCTTTCTTT
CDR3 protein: CASSEPTGMNTEAFF

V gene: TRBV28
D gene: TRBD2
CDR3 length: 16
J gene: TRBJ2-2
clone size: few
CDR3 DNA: TGTGCCAGCAGTTTCGGCGGGAGGGCCTCCACCGGGGAGCTGTTTTTT
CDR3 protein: CASSFGGRASTGELFF

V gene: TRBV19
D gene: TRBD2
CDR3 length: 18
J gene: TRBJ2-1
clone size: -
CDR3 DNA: TGTGCCAGTAGTAAGCGGGCTAGCGGGAGTTCTCAGTACAATGAGCAGTTCTTC
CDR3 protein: CASSKRASGSSQYNEQFF

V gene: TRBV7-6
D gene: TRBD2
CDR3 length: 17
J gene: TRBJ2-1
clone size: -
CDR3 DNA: TGTGCCAGCAGCTTAGAGGTAGCGGGTTACTCCTACAATGAGCAGTTCTTC
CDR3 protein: CASSLEVAGYSYNEQFF